These 10 T cell receptor beta chains originate from one sample sequenced in a study of cytomegalovirus exposure and HLA in healthy donors. Produced via immunoSEQ multiplex PCR; TCRdb's table is partial and in-frame only. This sample has around 170,000 clones, with roughly 91% found just once. The sequencing input was PBMCs. Receptors originate from a man younger than 35 in good health and CMV-seronegative.

The genes are TRBV28 and TRBJ2-3; 10 positions match TRBD2. CDR1 is MDHEN, CDR2 SYDVKM, per germline. The J segment lost 4 bases and the V segment lost 3 bases, leaving 10 bases of the junction unmatched. There are 17 residues in the CDR3. In nucleotides, the CDR3 is TGTGCCAGCAGTTTCAGGTTAGGAGCGGGAGGGCCAGATACGCAGTATTTT. This sequence encodes CASSFRLGAGGPDTQYF.

The rearrangement links TRBV14 to TRBJ2-3; 8 positions agree with TRBD2. Germline V gene data show CDR1 as SGHDN and CDR2 as FVKESK. The V gene end was trimmed by 4 bases and the J gene end by 2 bases; junction bases not matched to a gene: 5. The CDR3 totals 15 residues. Written as DNA, the CDR3 is TGTGCCAGCAGCCGACTAGCGCGTAACACAGATACGCAGTATTTT. It specifies CASSRLARNTDTQYF.

J is TRBJ2-5 and V is TRBV6-5, with 7 nucleotides matching TRBD1. Trimming cost V 7 bases and J 1 base; bases outside gene matches: 6. The CDR3 is 14 amino acids. From germline, CDR1 is MNHEY and CDR2 SVGAGI. The CDR3 bases are TGTGCCAGCACCGGGACAGACTTCCAAGAGACCCAGTACTTC. This translates into CASTGTDFQETQYF.

This chain joins TRBV5-1 and TRBJ2-7; D is ambiguous. Germline V CDR1 and CDR2: SGHRS, YFSETQ. V gave up 4 bases and J gave up 0 bases, with 5 bases separating them. The CDR3 runs 12 residues. The DNA for the CDR3 is TGCGCCAGCAGCCCGAGCTCCTACGAGCAGTACTTC. Protein sequence: CASSPSSYEQYF.

V and J are TRBV20-1 and TRBJ1-4; no reliable D call. The CDR3 has 10 residues. Germline V gives CDR1 DFQATT, CDR2 SNEGSKA (reference sequence). CDR3 in amino acids: CTATNEKLFF. The CDR3 DNA reads as TGCACTGCAACTAATGAAAAACTGTTTTTT.

The chain combines TRBV14 with TRBJ2-2; D perhaps matches TRBD2 (5 bases). Trimming pared 10 bases from V and 8 bases from J, leaving 17 bases between. Germline V CDR1 and CDR2: SGHDN, FVKESK. This CDR3 is 13 amino acids long. The CDR3 bases are TGTGCCATTGCGGACTCCCGAGGAGGGGAGCTGTTTTTT. It translates to CAIADSRGGELFF.

CDR3 region: CASSRTPGQTYEQYV. The DNA of the CDR3 is TGTGCCAGCAGCCGGACACCGGGACAGACCTACGAGCAGTACGTC. The chain joins TRBV13 to TRBJ2-7, with TRBD1 identical over 7 bases. This CDR3 spans 15 amino acids. The germline V gene encodes CDR1 PRHDT and CDR2 FYEKMQ (reference sequence). Losses at the gene ends were 5 bases for V and 2 bases for J; bases not matched to a gene: 9.

This clone has only one observation. The chain uses TRBV19 and TRBJ2-7, with 8 bases matching TRBD2. Trimming removed 10 bases from V and 4 bases from J; junction bases left unmatched: 9. CDR1 is LNHDA and CDR2 is SQIVND in the germline V gene (reference sequence). The CDR3 runs to 13 residues. The CDR3 DNA reads TGTGCCACAACAAGCGGGAGCCGATACGAGCAGTACTTC. Amino acids: CATTSGSRYEQYF.

This sequence joins TRBV28 and TRBJ1-5, with 7 nucleotides matching TRBD1. Germline assignment: CDR1 MDHEN and CDR2 SYDVKM. CDR3 length equals 15 residues. The ends lost 6 bases at V and 7 bases at J; junction bases unmatched: 12. The CDR3 loop reads CASRPPDRVKQPQHF. The CDR3 bases are TGTGCCAGCAGACCCCCTGACAGGGTAAAGCAGCCCCAGCATTTT.

J is TRBJ2-3 and V is TRBV6-5; the match to TRBD2 covers 8 bases. J gave up 2 bases and V 2 bases, and 6 bases lay outside the gene matches. This CDR3 contains 16 residues. CDR1 and CDR2 (germline): MNHEY, SVGAGI. As DNA, the CDR3 is TGTGCCAGCAGTTACGGTCGGGGGGGTCCCACAGATACGCAGTATTTT. Translated, it gives CASSYGRGGPTDTQYF.